This T cell receptor beta chain derives from a study of Graves' ophthalmopathy and Graves' hyperthyroidism. At the level of the study: The term stable hyperthyroidism indicated an absence of ophthalmopathy within 18 months of follow-up. Study results and limitations: It was with approximately 70% sensitivity and roughly 75% specificity that the model predicted ophthalmopathy progression.

Germline lookup yields CDR1 MDHEN and CDR2 SYDVKM. The CDR3 length is 19 residues. V gave up 5 bases and J gave up 0 bases, with 25 bases separating them. This clonotype was detected a few times. What it recognizes is unknown. RNA transcripts were the source from which TCR beta CDR3 regions were amplified. In the first round, RT-PCR was carried out with HTBI primers, and a multiplex PCR formed the second round. MiXCR was run by TCRdb on the multiplex PCR reads, yielding one entry per CDR3 protein. The sample shows over a million distinct CDR3 sequences, about two fifths of them seen only once. Patients were excluded if they had other autoimmune diseases or uncontrolled infections, and likewise if pregnancy or lactation applied. Diagnosis used clinical symptoms, serum thyroxine, TRAb, thyroid ultrasound and orbital computed tomography.

The rearrangement links TRBV28 to TRBJ1-2; D gene ambiguous. The clonotype comes from an adult man with Graves' hyperthyroidism. Source material: peripheral blood or thyroid tissue (not recorded which). The CDR3 bases are TGTGCCAGCAGTGATACATTCAGAACCGGGAGGCGAGCTAACTATGGCTACACCTTC. It encodes CASSDTFRTGRRANYGYTF.